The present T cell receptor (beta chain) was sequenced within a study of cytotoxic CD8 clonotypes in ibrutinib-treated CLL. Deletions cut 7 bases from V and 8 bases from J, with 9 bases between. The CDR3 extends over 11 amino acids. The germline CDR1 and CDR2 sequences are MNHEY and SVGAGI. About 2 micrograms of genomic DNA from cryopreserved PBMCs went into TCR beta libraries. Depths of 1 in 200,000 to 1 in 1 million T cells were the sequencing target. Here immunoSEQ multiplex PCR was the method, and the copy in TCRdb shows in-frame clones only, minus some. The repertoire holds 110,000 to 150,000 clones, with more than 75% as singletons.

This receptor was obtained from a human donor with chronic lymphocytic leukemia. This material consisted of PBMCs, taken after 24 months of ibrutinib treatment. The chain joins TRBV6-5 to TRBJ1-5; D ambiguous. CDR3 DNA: TGTGCCAGCACCACGGGTGAGCCCCAGCATTTT. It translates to CASTTGEPQHF.